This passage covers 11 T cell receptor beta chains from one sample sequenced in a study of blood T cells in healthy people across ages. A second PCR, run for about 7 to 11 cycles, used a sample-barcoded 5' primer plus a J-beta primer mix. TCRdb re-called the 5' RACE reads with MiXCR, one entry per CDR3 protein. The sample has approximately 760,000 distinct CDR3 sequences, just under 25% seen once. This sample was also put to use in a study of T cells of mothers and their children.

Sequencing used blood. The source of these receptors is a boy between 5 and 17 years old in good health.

The CDR3 sequence: CASRVSSAKNIQYF. CDR3 sequence (DNA): TGTGCCAGCAGGGTATCTAGTGCTAAAAACATTCAGTACTTC. J is TRBJ2-4 and V is TRBV7-2, with D hard to call. V was clipped by 6 bases and J by 4 bases, with 13 bases between them. The CDR3 spans 14 residues. The germline V gene encodes CDR1 SGHTA and CDR2 FQGNSA.

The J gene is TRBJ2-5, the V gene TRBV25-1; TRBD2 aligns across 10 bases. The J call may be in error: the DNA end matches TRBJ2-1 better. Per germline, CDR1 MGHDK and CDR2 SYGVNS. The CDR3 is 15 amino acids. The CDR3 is CASSGASGSFYEQFF. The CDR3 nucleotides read TGTGCCAGCAGTGGGGCTAGCGGGAGTTTCTATGAGCAGTTCTTC.

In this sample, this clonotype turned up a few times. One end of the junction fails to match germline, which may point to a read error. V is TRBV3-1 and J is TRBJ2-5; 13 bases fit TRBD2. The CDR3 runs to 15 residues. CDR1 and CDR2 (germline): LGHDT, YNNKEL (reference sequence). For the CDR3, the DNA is TGTGCCAGCAGCCCCACCGGACTAGCGGGAGATTCGCGGTTCTTC. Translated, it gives CASSPTGLAGDSRFF.

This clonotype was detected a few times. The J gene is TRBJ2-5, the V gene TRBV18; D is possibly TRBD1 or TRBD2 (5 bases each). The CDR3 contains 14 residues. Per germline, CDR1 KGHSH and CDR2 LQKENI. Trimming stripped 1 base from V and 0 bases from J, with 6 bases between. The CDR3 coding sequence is TGTGCCAGCTCACCACGGGGGTACCAAGAGACCCAGTACTTC. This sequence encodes CASSPRGYQETQYF.

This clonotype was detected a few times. CDR3 region: CASSPGNGGETQYF. In DNA form, the CDR3 reads TGTGCCAGCTCACCGGGGAACGGAGGAGAGACCCAGTACTTC. This rearrangement joins TRBV18 to TRBJ2-5, with TRBD2 as a possible D gene (5 bases). The CDR3 contains 14 residues. V shed 3 bases and J shed 4 bases, with 12 bases lying between them. Germline V gene data show CDR1 as KGHSH and CDR2 as LQKENI.

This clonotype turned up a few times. CDR3 in DNA: TGTGCCAGCAGCGCAGGGGGCAAACAAAACAATGAGCAGTTCTTC. Translating gives CASSAGGKQNNEQFF. This chain joins TRBV7-2 and TRBJ2-1, with 8 bases matching TRBD1. CDR1 and CDR2 from the germline V gene are SGHTA and FQGNSA. The CDR3 contains 15 residues. The junction had 8 bases not matched to a gene; V was cut back by 5 bases and J by 5 bases.

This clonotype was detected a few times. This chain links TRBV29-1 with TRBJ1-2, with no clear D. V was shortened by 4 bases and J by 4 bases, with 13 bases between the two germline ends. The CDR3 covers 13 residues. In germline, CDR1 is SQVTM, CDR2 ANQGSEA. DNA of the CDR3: TGCAGCGTTGTTGCTGGCGGAATCTATGGCTACACCTTC. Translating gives CSVVAGGIYGYTF.

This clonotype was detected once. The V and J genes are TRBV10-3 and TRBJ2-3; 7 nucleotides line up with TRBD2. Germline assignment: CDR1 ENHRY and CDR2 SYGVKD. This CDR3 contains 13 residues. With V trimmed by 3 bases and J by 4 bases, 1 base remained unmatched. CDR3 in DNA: TGTGCCATCAGTGATCGGGAGGCAGATACGCAGTATTTT. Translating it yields CAISDREADTQYF.

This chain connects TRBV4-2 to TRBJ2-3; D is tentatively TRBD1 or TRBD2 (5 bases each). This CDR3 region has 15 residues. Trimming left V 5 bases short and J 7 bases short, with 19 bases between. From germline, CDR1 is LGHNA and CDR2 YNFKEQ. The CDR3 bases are TGTGCCAGCAGCTCAGAGTGGGGGTCCGGAAATACGCAGTATTTT. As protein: CASSSEWGSGNTQYF.

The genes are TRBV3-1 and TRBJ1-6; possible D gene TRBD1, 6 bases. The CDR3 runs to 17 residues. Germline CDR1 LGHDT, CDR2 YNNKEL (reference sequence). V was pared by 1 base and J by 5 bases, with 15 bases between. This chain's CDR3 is CASSQVAGGHHNSPLHF. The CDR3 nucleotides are TGTGCCAGCAGCCAAGTAGCTGGGGGCCATCATAATTCACCCCTCCACTTT.

The CDR3 DNA is TGTGCCAGCAGCACCCGGACAGGGTCAGCTTTCTACGAGCAGTACTTC. This gives the protein CASSTRTGSAFYEQYF. The gene calls are TRBV13 and TRBJ2-7, with 8 bases fitting TRBD1. Trimming at V came to 5 bases and at J to 3 bases, leaving 12 bases not matched to a gene. CDR3 size: 16 residues. The germline V gene has CDR1 PRHDT and CDR2 FYEKMQ (reference sequence).